This TCR beta chain was captured by sequencing in a study of shared clonotypes between healthy human individuals. Points from the study as a whole: Rarefaction demonstrated incomplete sorted-subset sequencing despite large depth.

Of note for this clone: Its antigen remains unidentified.

The junction had 11 bases not matched to a gene; V was cut back by 3 bases and J by 9 bases. This CDR3 comprises 15 residues. Looked up from germline, CDR1 is MGHRA and CDR2 is YSYEKL. The assay was run at deep level. The repertoire was sequenced with immunoSEQ multiplex PCR; TCRdb's copy has only in-frame clones and lacks some. The table lists over a million clones, around 74% of them singletons. Material for sequencing was memory CD4+ T cells sorted from blood. Subset defined: CD45RA-negative fraction. The TCR was taken from a man aged 18-30 years in good health. V and J are TRBV4-1 and TRBJ2-1, with TRBD2 identical over 7 bases. CDR3 sequence: CASSHGGTTSGEQFF. CDR3 in DNA: TGCGCCAGCAGCCACGGTGGGACTACCAGTGGTGAGCAGTTCTTC.